These T cell receptor beta chains were read from a single sample in a study of blood T cell repertoires in COVID-19. Some clones are missing from TCRdb's copy, which holds only in-frame ones; the method was immunoSEQ multiplex PCR. Of some 15,000 clones listed, around 90% are singletons. Sequencing input: peripheral blood. These receptors originate from a human donor in a cohort sampled during active COVID-19. CDR3s leave out the opening cysteine and the closing phenylalanine or tryptophan.

J gene	V gene	CDR3 protein
TRBJ2-3	TRBV7-3	ASSFQGSRADTQY
TRBJ2-4	TRBV2	ASRDRGDIQY
TRBJ2-1	TRBV27	ASTRDRGGEQF
TRBJ2-6	TRBV5-1	ASSPEGVRVAGANVLT
TRBJ2-3	TRBV3-1/TRBV3-2	ASSSETSTDTQY
TRBJ2-1	TRBV10-1	ASIRGEQF
TRBJ1-1	TRBV7-8	ASSLRDTEAF
TRBJ2-3	TRBV2	ASSIRGGDPTDTQY
TRBJ2-7	TRBV27	ASSSAGQSYEQY
TRBJ2-3	TRBV5-1	ASSLSTDTQY
TRBJ2-1	TRBV7-2	ASSLTSGGYNEQF
TRBJ1-6	TRBV6-5	ASSYETDLNSPLH
TRBJ2-7	TRBV21-1	ASPGQGDSYEQY
TRBJ2-5	TRBV9	ASSVGLAGGKETQY